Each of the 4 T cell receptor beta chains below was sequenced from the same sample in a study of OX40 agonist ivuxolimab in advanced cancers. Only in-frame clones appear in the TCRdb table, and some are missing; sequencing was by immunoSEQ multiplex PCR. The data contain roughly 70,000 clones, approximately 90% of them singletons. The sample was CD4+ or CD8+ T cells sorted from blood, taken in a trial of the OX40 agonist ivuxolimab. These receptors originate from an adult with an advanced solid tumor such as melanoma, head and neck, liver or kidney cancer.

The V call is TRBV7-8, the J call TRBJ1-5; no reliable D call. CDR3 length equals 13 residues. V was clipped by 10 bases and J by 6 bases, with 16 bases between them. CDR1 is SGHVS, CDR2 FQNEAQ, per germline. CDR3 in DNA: TGTGCCATCCAAGGAGGTACGGGTCAGCCCCAGCATTTT. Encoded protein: CAIQGGTGQPQHF.

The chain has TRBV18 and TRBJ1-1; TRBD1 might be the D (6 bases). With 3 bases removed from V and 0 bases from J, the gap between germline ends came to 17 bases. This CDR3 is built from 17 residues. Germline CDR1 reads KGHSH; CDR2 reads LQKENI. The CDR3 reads CASSPKGGGHMNTEAFF. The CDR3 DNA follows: TGTGCCAGCTCACCGAAAGGGGGGGGGCACATGAACACTGAAGCTTTCTTT.

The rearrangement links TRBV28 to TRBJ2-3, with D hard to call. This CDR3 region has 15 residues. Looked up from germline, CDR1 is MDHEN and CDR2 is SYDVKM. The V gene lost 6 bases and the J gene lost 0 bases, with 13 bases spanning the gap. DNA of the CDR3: TGTGCCAGCAGGATTACAGTTGCCAGCACAGATACGCAGTATTTT. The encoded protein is CASRITVASTDTQYF.

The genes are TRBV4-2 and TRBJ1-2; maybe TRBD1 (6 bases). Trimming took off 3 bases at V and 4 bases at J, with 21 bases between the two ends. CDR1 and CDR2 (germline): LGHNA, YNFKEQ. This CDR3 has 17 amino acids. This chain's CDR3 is CASSQGGGQGRTYGYTF. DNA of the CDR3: TGTGCCAGCAGCCAGGGGGGCGGGCAGGGTCGGACCTATGGCTACACCTTC.